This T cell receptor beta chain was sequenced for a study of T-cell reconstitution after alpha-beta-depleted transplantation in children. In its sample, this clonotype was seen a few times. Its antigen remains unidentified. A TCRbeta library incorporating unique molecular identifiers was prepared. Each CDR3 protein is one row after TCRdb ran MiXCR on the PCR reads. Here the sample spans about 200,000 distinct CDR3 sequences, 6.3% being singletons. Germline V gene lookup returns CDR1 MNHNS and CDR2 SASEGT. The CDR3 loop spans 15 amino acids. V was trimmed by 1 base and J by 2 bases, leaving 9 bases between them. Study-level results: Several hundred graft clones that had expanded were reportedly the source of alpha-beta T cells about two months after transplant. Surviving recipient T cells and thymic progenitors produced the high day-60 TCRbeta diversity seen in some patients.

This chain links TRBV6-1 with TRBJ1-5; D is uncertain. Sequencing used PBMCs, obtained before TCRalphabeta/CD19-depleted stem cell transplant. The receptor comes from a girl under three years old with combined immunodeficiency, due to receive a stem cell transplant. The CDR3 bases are TGTGCCAGCAGTGAAGACCCGGGAGGCAATCAGCCCCAGCATTTT. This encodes CASSEDPGGNQPQHF.